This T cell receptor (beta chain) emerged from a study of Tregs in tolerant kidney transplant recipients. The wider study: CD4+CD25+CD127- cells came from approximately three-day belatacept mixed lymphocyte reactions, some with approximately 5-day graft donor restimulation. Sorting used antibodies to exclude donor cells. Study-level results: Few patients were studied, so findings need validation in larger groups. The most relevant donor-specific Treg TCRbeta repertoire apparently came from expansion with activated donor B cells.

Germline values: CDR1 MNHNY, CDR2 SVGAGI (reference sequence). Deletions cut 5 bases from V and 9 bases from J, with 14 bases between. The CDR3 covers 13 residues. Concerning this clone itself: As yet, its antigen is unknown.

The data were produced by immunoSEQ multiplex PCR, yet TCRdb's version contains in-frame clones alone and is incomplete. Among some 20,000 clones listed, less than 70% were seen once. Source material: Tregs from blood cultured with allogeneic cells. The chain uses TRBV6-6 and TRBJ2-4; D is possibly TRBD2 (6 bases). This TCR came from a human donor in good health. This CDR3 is CASSHDPGLIQYF. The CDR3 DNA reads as TGTGCCAGCAGTCACGACCCGGGACTCATTCAGTACTTC.